Given below is one TCR beta chain in context. This sample is part of a study of radiotherapy plus CTLA-4 blockade in lung cancer. Sequencing was performed with immunoSEQ multiplex PCR; in TCRdb, only in-frame clones are kept and a portion is missing. Of over 30,000 clones in the sample, about four fifths were seen once. V gave up 4 bases and J gave up 3 bases, with 16 bases separating them. Per germline, CDR1 MNHEY and CDR2 SVGAGI. This CDR3 comprises 15 residues. The receptor's source is a human donor with non-small cell lung cancer that progressed on radiotherapy plus ipilimumab. Sample: peripheral blood, taken from a patient treated with radiotherapy plus ipilimumab. The chain combines TRBV6-5 with TRBJ2-7, with a possible D match to TRBD1 (5 bases). In nucleotides, the CDR3 is TGTGCCAGCAGTTCCGTTCAGGGATGGATCTACGAGCAGTACTTC. This translates into CASSSVQGWIYEQYF.